This TCR beta chain appears in the sequencing data of a study of identical twins. TCRdb redid the calling of the 5' RACE reads with MiXCR, one entry per CDR3 protein. The sample has more than 600,000 distinct CDR3 sequences, 18% seen once. The CDR3 contains 16 residues. Germline CDR1 is GTSNPN and CDR2 is SVGIG (reference sequence). J was trimmed by 2 bases and V by 5 bases; bases with no gene match: 9. This clonotype came up a few times. Another study also made use of these data, one on T cells expressing NK-cell markers. That publication notes: One of eight sequenced donors was HCMV-seronegative; the other seven were seropositive.

The chain employs TRBV30 and TRBJ2-3; 11 bases fit TRBD2. The sequence was collected from a young woman in good health. Input material: PBMCs. CDR3 nucleotides: TGTGCCTGGTTAGCGGGAGGGCGGGCCTCCACAGATACGCAGTATTTT. Amino acids: CAWLAGGRASTDTQYF.